This TCR beta chain came from a study of T cell responses to AZD1222 COVID-19 vaccine. Assay: immunoSEQ multiplex PCR; the TCRdb copy retains only in-frame clones and omits some. The sample contains 98,000 or so clones, roughly 80% of which appear only once. A note on this clone: Its antigen is undetermined.

General study results and limits: Epitopes outside B.1.351 and B.1.1.7 mutated regions reportedly drew nearly half of spike TCRs. Researchers took repertoire samples only after the peak T cell response had come.

Source: peripheral blood, taken 28 days after the second AZD1222 dose. The origin of this receptor is an adult who received the AZD1222 COVID-19 vaccine.

CDR3 in amino acids: CASSLSRTEAFF. CDR3 nucleotide sequence: TGTGCCAGCAGCTTGAGCCGGACTGAAGCTTTCTTT. The chain joins TRBV5-6 to TRBJ1-1; D is uncertain. The V end was cut by 1 base, the J end by 5 bases, with 6 bases between. The CDR3 consists of 12 residues. In germline, CDR1 is SGHDT, CDR2 YYEEEE.